This record covers a single T cell receptor (beta chain). This entry is derived from a study of blood T cell repertoires in COVID-19. About the research overall: Sample material is recorded as cDNA or gDNA derived from T cells, B-cell-depleted T cells, or PBMCs.

Under the authors' procedure: For nucleated cells, counts were estimated from reference gene primer amplification. Sequencing used immunoSEQ multiplex PCR; TCRdb keeps in-frame clones, though not all of them. The V and J calls and the clone size are those of that table, but D and trimming were determined from the DNA. Of under 200,000 clones in the sample, 88% were seen once. V gave up 3 bases and J gave up 0 bases, with 21 bases separating them. The CDR3 contains 19 residues. The clonotype comes from a man aged 35 to 55 with active or convalescent COVID-19. V usage is TRBV23-1 and J usage is TRBJ1-5; tentative D call: TRBD1 (5 bases). TRBV23-1 is placed among ORFs of uncertain function. Sample: peripheral blood. CDR3 bases: TGCGCCAGCAGTCAGTTACAGGCGTCCAATAATTATAGCAATCAGCCCCAGCATTTT. It translates to CASSQLQASNNYSNQPQHF.